Listed here is a single T cell receptor beta chain. What it binds is not known. This entry comes from a study of T cell responses to AZD1222 COVID-19 vaccine. Study-level results: Compared with day 0, the breadth and depth of the Spike-specific TCR repertoire rose significantly after two doses of AZD1222.

Germline V gene sequence: CDR1 SNHLY, CDR2 FYNNEI. The CDR3 runs to 15 residues. V shed 3 bases and J 0 bases; nucleotides not matched to a gene: 0. The method was immunoSEQ multiplex PCR; TCRdb's version includes in-frame clones alone and lacks a portion of them. This table holds 50,000 to 65,000 clones, 70% to 90% found once. The sequences come from peripheral blood, collected 28 days after the second AZD1222 dose. V and J are TRBV2 and TRBJ2-3; 10 bases agree with TRBD2. The clonotype was recovered from an adult who received the AZD1222 COVID-19 vaccine. The CDR3 DNA reads TGTGCCAGCAGTGATAGCGGGGGGAGCACAGATACGCAGTATTTT. Translation: CASSDSGGSTDTQYF.